The next 5 T cell receptor beta chains were all read from a single sample in a study of blood T cell repertoires in COVID-19. Using immunoSEQ multiplex PCR, the repertoire was profiled, and TCRdb retains in-frame clones only, with some absent. The sample yields about 25,000 clones, roughly 84% seen once. Sequenced: peripheral blood. These receptors were taken from a man between 50 and 59 years old with active COVID-19.

V and J are TRBV5-4 and TRBJ1-1; D not resolved. V lost 0 bases and J 1 base, leaving 13 bases between the germline ends. The CDR3 is 16 residues long. Per germline, CDR1 SGHNT and CDR2 YYREEE (reference sequence). The CDR3 protein is CASSLEGSRGNTEAFF. The DNA for the CDR3 is TGTGCCAGCAGCTTGGAAGGAAGTAGAGGGAACACTGAAGCTTTCTTT.

The genes are TRBV11-2 and TRBJ1-3; D gene uncertain. This CDR3 is 13 amino acids long. V was clipped by 2 bases and J by 4 bases, with 6 bases between them. CDR1 and CDR2 (germline): SGHAT, FQNNGV. DNA for the CDR3: TGTGCCAGCAGCTTATCCGAGGGAAACACCATATATTTT. As protein: CASSLSEGNTIYF.

This rearrangement joins TRBV5-1 to TRBJ2-1; 9 bases are shared with TRBD2. Germline V gives CDR1 SGHRS, CDR2 YFSETQ. The CDR3 spans 15 residues. Germline trimming cut 7 bases from V and 7 bases from J; bases unmatched to any gene: 12. This CDR3 is CASSPPRLAGNEQFF. DNA for the CDR3: TGCGCCAGCTCCCCCCCCCGCCTAGCGGGGAATGAGCAGTTCTTC.

This clone was counted only a few times. This chain joins TRBV7-6 and TRBJ1-1; D not resolved. CDR1 is SGHVS, CDR2 FNYEAQ, per germline. V shed 4 bases and J shed 2 bases, with 14 bases lying between them. The CDR3 totals 15 residues. CDR3 sequence (DNA): TGTGCCAGCAGCTCCTACGGGGTCGGAAACACTGAAGCTTTCTTT. This codes for CASSSYGVGNTEAFF.

The rearrangement links TRBV10-3 to TRBJ1-2; 7 positions match TRBD1. V was clipped by 6 bases and J by 7 bases; unmatched bases: 17. The CDR3 is 16 residues long. From germline, CDR1 is ENHRY and CDR2 SYGVKD. CDR3 DNA: TGTGCCATCAGGACAGACAGGGCCAATAGCAATCGTGGCTACACCTTC. Translated: CAIRTDRANSNRGYTF.